A selection of T cell receptor beta chains follows, all from one sample in a study of blood T cell repertoires in COVID-19. The method was immunoSEQ multiplex PCR; TCRdb's version includes in-frame clones alone and lacks a portion of them. Of some 200,000 clones in the sample, roughly 85% were seen once. Sequenced input: peripheral blood. Receptor source: a woman aged 18-29 years who had recovered from COVID-19. Each CDR3 is given with its conserved first and last residue. A D gene is named only where the DNA matches it firmly. A row's size may be missing; if present it is once, few, many or a size class.

clone size	J gene	V gene	D gene	CDR3 DNA	CDR3 protein
.	TRBJ1-6	TRBV7-2	.	TGTGCCAGCAGCTTCGGCGCGGCGGAACTCACCCTCCACTTT	CASSFGAAELTLHF
.	TRBJ1-2	TRBV14	TRBD1	TGTGCCAGCAGCCAAGAATCGTCCCAGACAGGGGGGGGTGGCTACACCTTC	CASSQESSQTGGGGYTF
.	TRBJ1-5	TRBV19	.	TGTGCCACCACCACGGAAAGACAGGGCAATCAGCCCCAGCATTTT	CATTTERQGNQPQHF
once	TRBJ2-7	TRBV21-1	.	.	CASSKVAGGSYEQYF
.	TRBJ2-1	TRBV7-9	.	TGTGCCAGCAGCTTCTTGCGTCGGGTCTCCTACAATGAGCAGTTCTTC	CASSFLRRVSYNEQFF
.	TRBJ2-2	TRBV30	TRBD1	TGTGCCTGGAGTCGACAGGGGGCCGGGGAGCTGTTTTTT	CAWSRQGAGELFF
.	TRBJ2-1	TRBV21-1	.	TGTGCCAGCAGCCTTTCTTTGTCCGGGACTAGCGGGAAATCGGGATACAATGAGCAGTTCTTC	CASSLSLSGTSGKSGYNEQFF
.	TRBJ1-4	TRBV6-1	.	TGTGCCAGCAGTGAAGCTCTGTCAACTAATGAAAAACTGTTTTTT	CASSEALSTNEKLFF
.	TRBJ2-7	TRBV7-2	TRBD2	TGTGCCAGCAGCTCCGGGGGACTAGCGGGGGTTCTGTACGAGCAGTACTTC	CASSSGGLAGVLYEQYF
.	TRBJ2-1	TRBV18	TRBD2	TGTGCCAGCTCACCACAGTTGAGCGGGAGCTGGTTGAATGAGCAGTTCTTC	CASSPQLSGSWLNEQFF
.	TRBJ1-2	TRBV9	.	TGTGCCAGCAGCCCTACGTTACTCGTTGACTATGGCTACACCTTC	CASSPTLLVDYGYTF
.	TRBJ2-5	TRBV19	TRBD1	TGTGCCAGTAGCACAGGGGTGACAGAGACCCAGTACTTC	CASSTGVTETQYF
.	TRBJ1-4	TRBV18	.	TGTGCCAGCTCACCACCCGGGGTCGAAAAACTGTTTTTT	CASSPPGVEKLFF
.	TRBJ2-7	TRBV7-9	TRBD2	TGTGCCAGCAGCTCTAGCGGGATCTACGAGCAGTACTTC	CASSSSGIYEQYF
.	TRBJ1-1	TRBV5-4	TRBD1	TGTGCCAGCAGCCCAGGGGGAAGGGACACTGAAGCTTTCTTT	CASSPGGRDTEAFF
once	TRBJ1-2	TRBV10-3	TRBD1	TGTGCCACCCTCCGGGACAGGGGAGGGAATGGCTACACCTTC	CATLRDRGGNGYTF
.	TRBJ2-1	TRBV28	.	TGTGCCAGCACCATAGACAGATACAATGAGCAGTTCTTC	CASTIDRYNEQFF
.	TRBJ2-7	TRBV6-2/TRBV6-3	TRBD2	TGTGCCAGCAGTTACTCTCCGGGACTAGCGGACGAGCAGTACTTC	CASSYSPGLADEQYF
.	TRBJ1-1	TRBV5-4	.	TGTGCCAGCAGGGAGACGAACACTGAAGCTTTCTTT	CASRETNTEAFF
.	TRBJ2-7	TRBV6-6	TRBD1	TGTGCCAGCAGTACAGGGGTCTACGAGCAGTACTTC	CASSTGVYEQYF
.	TRBJ1-1	TRBV27	.	TGTGCCAGCAAAGGCACAGGGCGAATGAACACTGAAGCTTTCTTT	CASKGTGRMNTEAFF
few	TRBJ1-1	TRBV30	.	TGTGTGGTAGCGGTCCCCGAAGCTTTCTTT	CVVAVPEAFF
.	TRBJ1-1	TRBV19	TRBD1	TGTGCCAGTAGTAAGCGGACAGGGAGGGAGAACACTGAAGCTTTCTTT	CASSKRTGRENTEAFF
.	TRBJ1-1	TRBV18	.	TGTGCCAGCTCAGATCAGGGGAGTTACACTGAAGCTTTCTTT	CASSDQGSYTEAFF
once	TRBJ2-5	TRBV2	TRBD1	TGTGCCAGAACCTTACCGGGACAGGGGTTCGAGACCCAGTACTTC	CARTLPGQGFETQYF
once	TRBJ1-1	TRBV19	.	TGTGCCAGTAGTATAGGAGGGAACACTGAAGCTTTCTTT	CASSIGGNTEAFF
.	TRBJ1-5	TRBV2	.	TGTGCCAGCAGTCCTCGCACAGGGAATCAGCCCCAGCATTTT	CASSPRTGNQPQHF
.	TRBJ2-3	TRBV25-1	.	TGTGCCAGCAGTGATCAGGGTGCGGGACGGACAGATACGCAGTATTTT	CASSDQGAGRTDTQYF
few	TRBJ2-7	TRBV19	.	TGTGCCAGTAGTGGTCGGTTAACCCGACACTACGAGCAGTACTTC	CASSGRLTRHYEQYF